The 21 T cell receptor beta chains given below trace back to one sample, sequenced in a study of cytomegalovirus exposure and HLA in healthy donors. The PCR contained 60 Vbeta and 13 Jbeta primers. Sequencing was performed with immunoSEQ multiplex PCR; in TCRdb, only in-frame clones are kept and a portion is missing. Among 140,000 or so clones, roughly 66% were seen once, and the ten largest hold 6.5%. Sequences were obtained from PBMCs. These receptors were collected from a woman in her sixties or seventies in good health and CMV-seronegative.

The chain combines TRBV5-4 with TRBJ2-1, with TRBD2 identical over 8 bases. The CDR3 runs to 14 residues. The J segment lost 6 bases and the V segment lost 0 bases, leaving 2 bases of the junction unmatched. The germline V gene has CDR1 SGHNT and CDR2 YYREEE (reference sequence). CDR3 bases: TGTGCCAGCAGCTTGGGACTAGCGCTCAATGAGCAGTTCTTC. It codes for CASSLGLALNEQFF.

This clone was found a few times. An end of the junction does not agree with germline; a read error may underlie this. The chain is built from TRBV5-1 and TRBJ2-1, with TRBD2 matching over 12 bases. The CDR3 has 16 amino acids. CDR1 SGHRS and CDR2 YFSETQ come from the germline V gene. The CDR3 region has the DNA TGCGCCAGCAGCCCGACTAGCGGGAGCTCCTACAATGAGCAGCTCTTC. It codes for CASSPTSGSSYNEQLF.

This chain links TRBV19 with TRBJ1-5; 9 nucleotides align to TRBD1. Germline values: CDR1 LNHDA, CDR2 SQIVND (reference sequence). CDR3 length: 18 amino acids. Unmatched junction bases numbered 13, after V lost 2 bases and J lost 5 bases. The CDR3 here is CASSISLSTRTGDQPQHF. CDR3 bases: TGTGCCAGTAGTATATCACTCTCAACCCGGACAGGGGATCAGCCCCAGCATTTT.

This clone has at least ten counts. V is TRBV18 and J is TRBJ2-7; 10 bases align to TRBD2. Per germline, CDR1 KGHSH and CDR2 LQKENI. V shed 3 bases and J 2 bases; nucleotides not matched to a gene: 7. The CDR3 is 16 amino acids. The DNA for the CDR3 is TGTGCCAGCTCACCCCTGACTAGCGGGTCGACCTACGAGCAGTACTTC. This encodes CASSPLTSGSTYEQYF. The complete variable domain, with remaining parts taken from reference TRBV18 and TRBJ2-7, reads NAGVMQNPRHLVRRRGQEARLRCSPMKGHSHVYWYRQLPEEGLKFMVYLQKENIIDESGMPKERFSAEFPKEGPSILRIQQVVRGDSAAYFCASSPLTSGSTYEQYFGPGTRLTVT.

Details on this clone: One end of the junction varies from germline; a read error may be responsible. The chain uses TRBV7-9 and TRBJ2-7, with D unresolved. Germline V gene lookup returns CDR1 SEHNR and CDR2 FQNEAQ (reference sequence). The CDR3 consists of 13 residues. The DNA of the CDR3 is TGTTCCAGCAGCTTTACAACACACTACGAGCAGTACTTC. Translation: CSSSFTTHYEQYF.

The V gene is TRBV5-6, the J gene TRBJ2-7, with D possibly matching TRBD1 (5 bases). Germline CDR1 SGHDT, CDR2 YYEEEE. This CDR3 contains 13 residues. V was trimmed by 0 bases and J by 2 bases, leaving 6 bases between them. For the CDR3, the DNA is TGTGCCAGCAGCTTGGCAGGGCCCTACGAGCAGTACTTC. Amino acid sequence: CASSLAGPYEQYF.

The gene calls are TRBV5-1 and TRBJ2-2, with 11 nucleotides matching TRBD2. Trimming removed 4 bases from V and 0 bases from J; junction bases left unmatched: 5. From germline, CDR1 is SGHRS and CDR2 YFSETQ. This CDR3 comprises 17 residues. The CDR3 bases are TGCGCCAGCAGCATGGGACTAGCGGCAACGAACACCGGGGAGCTGTTTTTT. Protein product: CASSMGLAATNTGELFF. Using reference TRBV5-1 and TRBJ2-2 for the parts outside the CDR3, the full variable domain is KAGVTQTPRYLIKTRGQQVTLSCSPISGHRSVSWYQQTPGQGLQFLFEYFSETQRNKGNFPGRFSGRQFSNSRSEMNVSTLELGDSALYLCASSMGLAATNTGELFFGEGSRLTVL.

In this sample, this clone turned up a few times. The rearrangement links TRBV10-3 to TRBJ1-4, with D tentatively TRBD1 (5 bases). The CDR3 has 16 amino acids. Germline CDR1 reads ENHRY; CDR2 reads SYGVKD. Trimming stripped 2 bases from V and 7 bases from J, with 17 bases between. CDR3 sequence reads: CAISEAGAGLVEKLFF. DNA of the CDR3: TGTGCCATCAGTGAGGCTGGGGCAGGGCTCGTTGAAAAACTGTTTTTT.

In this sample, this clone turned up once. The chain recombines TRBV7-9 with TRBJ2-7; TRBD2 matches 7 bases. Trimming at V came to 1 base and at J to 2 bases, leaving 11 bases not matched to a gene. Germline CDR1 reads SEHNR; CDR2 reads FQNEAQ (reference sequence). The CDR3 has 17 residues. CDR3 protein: CASSLGHTSALPYEQYF. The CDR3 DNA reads TGTGCCAGCAGCTTAGGCCATACTAGCGCACTACCCTACGAGCAGTACTTC.

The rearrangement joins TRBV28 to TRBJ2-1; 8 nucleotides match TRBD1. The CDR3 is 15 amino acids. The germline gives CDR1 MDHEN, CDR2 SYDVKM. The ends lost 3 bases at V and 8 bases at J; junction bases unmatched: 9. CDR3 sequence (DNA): TGTGCCAGCAGTTTGAGGATTGACAGGGGCCATGAGCAGTTCTTC. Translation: CASSLRIDRGHEQFF.

CDR3 residues: CASSLDSLGTGGSGEQYF. The DNA for the CDR3 is TGTGCCAGCAGCTTAGATTCTCTCGGGACAGGGGGTAGCGGCGAGCAGTACTTC. The chain combines TRBV11-2 with TRBJ2-7; 11 nucleotides line up with TRBD1. The germline CDR1 and CDR2 sequences are SGHAT and FQNNGV. Unmatched junction bases numbered 13, after V lost 0 bases and J lost 6 bases. This CDR3 is 18 amino acids long.

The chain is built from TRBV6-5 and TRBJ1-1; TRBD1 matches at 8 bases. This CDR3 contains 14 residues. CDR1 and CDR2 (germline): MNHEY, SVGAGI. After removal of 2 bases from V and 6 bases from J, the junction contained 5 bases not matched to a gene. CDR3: CASSYNRGASEAFF. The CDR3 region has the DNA TGTGCCAGCAGTTACAACAGGGGGGCCTCTGAAGCTTTCTTT.

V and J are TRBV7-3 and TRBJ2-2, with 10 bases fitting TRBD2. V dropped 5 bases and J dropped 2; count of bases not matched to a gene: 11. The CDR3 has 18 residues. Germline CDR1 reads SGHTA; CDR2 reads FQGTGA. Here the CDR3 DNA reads TGTGCCAGCAGCCCAGCCCCCGGACTAGCGGCAAACACCGGGGAGCTGTTTTTT. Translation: CASSPAPGLAANTGELFF.

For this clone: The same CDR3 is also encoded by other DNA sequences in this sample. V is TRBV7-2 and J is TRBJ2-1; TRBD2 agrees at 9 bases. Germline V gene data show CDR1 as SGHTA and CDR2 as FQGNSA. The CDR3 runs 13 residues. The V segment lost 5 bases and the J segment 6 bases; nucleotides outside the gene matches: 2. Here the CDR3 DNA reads TGTGCCAGCAGCCCAGCGGGAGGCAATGAGCAGTTCTTC. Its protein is CASSPAGGNEQFF. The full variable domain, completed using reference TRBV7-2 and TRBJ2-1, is GAGVSQSPSNKVTEKGKDVELRCDPISGHTALYWYRQSLGQGLEFLIYFQGNSAPDKSGLPSDRFSAERTGGSVSTLTIQRTQQEDSAVYLCASSPAGGNEQFFGPGTRLTVL.

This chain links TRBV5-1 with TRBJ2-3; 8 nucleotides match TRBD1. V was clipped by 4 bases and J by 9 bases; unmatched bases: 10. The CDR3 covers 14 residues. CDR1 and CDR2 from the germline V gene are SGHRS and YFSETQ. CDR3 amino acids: CASSTRGRMDTQYF. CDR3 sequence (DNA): TGCGCCAGCAGCACCAGGGGGCGAATGGACACGCAGTATTTT.

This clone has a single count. CDR3 nucleotide sequence: TGTGCCAGTAGTAAAGGGACAGCTTTTAATGAAAAACTGTTTTTT. Translation: CASSKGTAFNEKLFF. The rearrangement joins TRBV19 to TRBJ1-4, with 7 bases that match TRBD1. Germline loops: CDR1 LNHDA, CDR2 SQIVND (reference sequence). V lost 4 bases to trimming and J lost 4 bases; unmatched junction nucleotides: 6. CDR3 length: 15 amino acids. Combining the CDR3 with reference TRBV19 and TRBJ1-4 gives the whole variable domain DGGITQSPKYLFRKEGQNVTLSCEQNLNHDAMYWYRQDPGQGLRLIYYSQIVNDFQKGDIAEGYSVSREKKESFPLTVTSAQKNPTAFYLCASSKGTAFNEKLFFGSGTQLSVL.

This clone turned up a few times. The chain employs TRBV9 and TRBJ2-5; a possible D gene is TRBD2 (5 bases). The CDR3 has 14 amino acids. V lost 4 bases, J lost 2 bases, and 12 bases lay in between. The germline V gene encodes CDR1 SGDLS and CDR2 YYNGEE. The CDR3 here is CASSLGLQQETQYF. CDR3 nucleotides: TGTGCCAGCAGCCTAGGACTCCAGCAAGAGACCCAGTACTTC. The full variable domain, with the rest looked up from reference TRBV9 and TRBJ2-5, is DSGVTQTPKHLITATGQRVTLRCSPRSGDLSVYWYQQSLDQGLQFLIQYYNGEERAKGNILERFSAQQFPDLHSELNLSSLELGDSALYFCASSLGLQQETQYFGPGTRLLVL.

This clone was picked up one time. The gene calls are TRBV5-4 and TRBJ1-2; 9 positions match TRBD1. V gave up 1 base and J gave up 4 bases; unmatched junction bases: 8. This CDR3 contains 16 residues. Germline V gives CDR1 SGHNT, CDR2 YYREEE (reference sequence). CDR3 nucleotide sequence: TGTGCCAGCAGCTTGTCCTCTGGACAGGGGATCTATGGCTACACCTTC. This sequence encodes CASSLSSGQGIYGYTF.

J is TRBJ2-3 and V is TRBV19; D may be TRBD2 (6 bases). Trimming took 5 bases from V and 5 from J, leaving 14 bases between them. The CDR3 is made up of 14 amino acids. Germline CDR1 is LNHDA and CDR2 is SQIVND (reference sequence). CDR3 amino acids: CASSDRLVLDTQYF. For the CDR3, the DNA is TGTGCCAGTAGTGATCGACTAGTCCTAGATACGCAGTATTTT.

The CDR3: CASSSRDSRGVTEAFF. CDR3 coding DNA: TGTGCCAGCAGTTCCCGGGACAGTCGAGGGGTCACTGAAGCTTTCTTT. The chain is built from TRBV6-5 and TRBJ1-1, with 7 nucleotides matching TRBD1. V dropped 4 bases and J dropped 4; count of bases not matched to a gene: 12. This CDR3 is built from 16 residues. Germline loops: CDR1 MNHEY, CDR2 SVGAGI.

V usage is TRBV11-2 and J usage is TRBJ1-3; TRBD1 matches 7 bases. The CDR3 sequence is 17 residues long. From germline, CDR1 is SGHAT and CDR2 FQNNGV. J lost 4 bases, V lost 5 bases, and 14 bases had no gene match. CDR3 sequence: CASSPLGGGGLGNTIYF. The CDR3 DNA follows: TGTGCCAGCAGCCCCCTCGGAGGAGGGGGCTTAGGAAACACCATATATTTT.